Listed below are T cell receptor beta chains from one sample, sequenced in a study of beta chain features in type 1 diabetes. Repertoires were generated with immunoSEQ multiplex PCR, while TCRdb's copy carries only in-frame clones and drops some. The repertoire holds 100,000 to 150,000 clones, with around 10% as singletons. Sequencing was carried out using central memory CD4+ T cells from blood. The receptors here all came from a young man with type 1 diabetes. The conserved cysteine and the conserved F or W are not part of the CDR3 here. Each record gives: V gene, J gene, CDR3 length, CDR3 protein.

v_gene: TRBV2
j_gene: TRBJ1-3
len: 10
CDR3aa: ASSLYGNTIY

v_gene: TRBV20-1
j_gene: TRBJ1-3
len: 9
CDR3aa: SARAGHTIY

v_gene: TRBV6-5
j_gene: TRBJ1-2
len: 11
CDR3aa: ASSYSSLEIYT

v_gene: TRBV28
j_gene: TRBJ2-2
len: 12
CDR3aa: ASTTGDGTGELF

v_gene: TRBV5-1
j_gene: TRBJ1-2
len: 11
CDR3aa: ASSLRTGSGYT

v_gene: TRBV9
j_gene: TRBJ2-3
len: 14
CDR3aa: ASSGRTSGSPDTQY

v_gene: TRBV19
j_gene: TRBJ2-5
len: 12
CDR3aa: ASSHTRPGETQY

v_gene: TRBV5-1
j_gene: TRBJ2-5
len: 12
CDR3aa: ASSLTPGRETQY

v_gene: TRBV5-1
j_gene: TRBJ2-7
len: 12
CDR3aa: ASSAQGPPDEQY

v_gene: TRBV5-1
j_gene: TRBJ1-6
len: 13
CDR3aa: ASSFMTDNNSPLH

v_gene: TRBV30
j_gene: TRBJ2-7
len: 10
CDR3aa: AWSVQGYEQY

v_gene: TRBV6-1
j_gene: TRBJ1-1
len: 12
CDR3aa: ASSEAGQGAEAF

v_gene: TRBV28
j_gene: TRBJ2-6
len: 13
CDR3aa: ASERGTSGANVLT

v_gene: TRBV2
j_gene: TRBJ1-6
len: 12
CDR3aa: ASSVRQSRSPLH

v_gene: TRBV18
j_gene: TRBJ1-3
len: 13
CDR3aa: ASSPGTNSGNTIY

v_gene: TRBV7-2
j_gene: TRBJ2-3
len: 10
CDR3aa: ASTPGTDTQY

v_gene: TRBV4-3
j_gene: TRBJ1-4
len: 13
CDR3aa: ASSQDHRANEKLF

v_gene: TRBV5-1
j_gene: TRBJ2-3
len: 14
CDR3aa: ASSPQRGVSTDTQY

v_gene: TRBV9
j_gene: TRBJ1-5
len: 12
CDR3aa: ASSVTGGNQPQH

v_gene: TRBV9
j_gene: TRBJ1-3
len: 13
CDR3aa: ASSVGDRAGNTIY

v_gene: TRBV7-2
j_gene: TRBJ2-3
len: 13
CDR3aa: ASSFWSGAEDTQY

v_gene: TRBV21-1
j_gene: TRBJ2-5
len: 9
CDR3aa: ASSTRETQY

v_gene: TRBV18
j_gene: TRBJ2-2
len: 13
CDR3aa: ASSANSPYTGELF

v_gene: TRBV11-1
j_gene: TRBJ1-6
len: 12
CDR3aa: ASSQQGVDSPLH

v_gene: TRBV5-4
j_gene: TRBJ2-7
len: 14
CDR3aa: ASSSMNRDRDYEQY

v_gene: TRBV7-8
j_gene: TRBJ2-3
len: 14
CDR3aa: ASSTLRGGATDTQY

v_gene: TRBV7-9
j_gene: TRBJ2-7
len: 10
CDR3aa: ASRSDSYEQY

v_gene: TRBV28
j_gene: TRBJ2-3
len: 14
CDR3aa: ASSLGLAGGSDTQY

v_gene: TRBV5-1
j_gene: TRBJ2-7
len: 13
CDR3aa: ASSLVGQGSYEQY

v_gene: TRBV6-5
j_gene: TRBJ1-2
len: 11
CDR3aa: ASSRRGNYGYT

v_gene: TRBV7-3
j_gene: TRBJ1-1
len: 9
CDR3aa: ASSYGTEVF

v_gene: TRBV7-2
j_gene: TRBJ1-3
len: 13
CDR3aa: ASEPDRGWGNTIY

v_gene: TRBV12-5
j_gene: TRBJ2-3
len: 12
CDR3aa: ASGYGSIADTQY

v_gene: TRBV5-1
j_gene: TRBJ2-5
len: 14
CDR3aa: ASSSLGWGGQETQY

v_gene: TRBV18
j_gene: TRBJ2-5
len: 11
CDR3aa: ASSFSQRETQY

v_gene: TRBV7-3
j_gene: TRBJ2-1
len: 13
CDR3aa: ASSLWRGVYNEQF

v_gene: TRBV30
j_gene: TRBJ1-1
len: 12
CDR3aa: AWELGTVQPEAF

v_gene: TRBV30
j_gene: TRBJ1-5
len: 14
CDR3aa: AWRAFGQGTDQPQH

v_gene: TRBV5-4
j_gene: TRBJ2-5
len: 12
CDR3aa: ASSFGGDQETQY

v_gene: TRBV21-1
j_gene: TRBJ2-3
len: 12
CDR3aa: ASSNFQSTDTQY

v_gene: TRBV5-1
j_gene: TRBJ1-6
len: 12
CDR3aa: ASSSGTAGSPLH

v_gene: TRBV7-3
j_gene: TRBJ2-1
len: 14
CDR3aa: ASSRGLAGFYNEQF

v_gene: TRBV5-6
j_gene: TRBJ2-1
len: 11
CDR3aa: ASSIDNYNEQF

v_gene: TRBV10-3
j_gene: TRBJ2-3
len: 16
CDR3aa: AISVDRSLAGPTDTQY

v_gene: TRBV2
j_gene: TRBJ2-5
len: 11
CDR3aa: ASSPRERETQY

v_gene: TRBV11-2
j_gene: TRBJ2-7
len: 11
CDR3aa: ASSSTPGAEQY

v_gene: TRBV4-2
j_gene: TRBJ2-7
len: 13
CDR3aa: ASSRSGTGEDQQY

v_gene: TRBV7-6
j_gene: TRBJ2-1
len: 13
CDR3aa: ASSPSTSGDGEQF

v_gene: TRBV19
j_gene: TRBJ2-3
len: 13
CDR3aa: ASSRGQGEGDTQY

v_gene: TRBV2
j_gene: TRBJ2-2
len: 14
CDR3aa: ASSRRTGPNTGELF

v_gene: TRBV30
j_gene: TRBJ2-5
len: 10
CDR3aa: AWSPGVETQY

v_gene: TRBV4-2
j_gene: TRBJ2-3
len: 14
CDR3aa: ASSQDLPGSTDTQY

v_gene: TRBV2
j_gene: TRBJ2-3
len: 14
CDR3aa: ASRERTSGGADTQY

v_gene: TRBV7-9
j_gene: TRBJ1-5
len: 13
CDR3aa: ASSFYGELDQPQH

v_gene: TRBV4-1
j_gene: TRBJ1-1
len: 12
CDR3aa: ASSSQGAWTEAF

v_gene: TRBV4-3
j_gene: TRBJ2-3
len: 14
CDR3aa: ASSLGGGASTDTQY

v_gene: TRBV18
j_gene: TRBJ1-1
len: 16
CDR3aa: ASSPAGTGGLGATEAF

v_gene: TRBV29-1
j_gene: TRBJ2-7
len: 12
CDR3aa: SVGVWTGPYEQY

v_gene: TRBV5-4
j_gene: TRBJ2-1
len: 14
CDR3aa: ASSSLGQGADNEQF

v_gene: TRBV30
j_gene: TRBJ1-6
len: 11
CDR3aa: ACGQGIGSPLH